This T cell receptor (beta chain) derives from a study of cytomegalovirus exposure and HLA in healthy donors. A word on this clone: The antigen is unknown.

Both 60 Vbeta primers and 13 Jbeta primers went into the PCR. Using immunoSEQ multiplex PCR, the repertoire was profiled, and TCRdb retains in-frame clones only, with some absent. The ten most abundant clones cover 1.1% of a sample with 200,000 to 250,000 clones. Study conclusions and caveats: A further, later analysis showed that HLA-associated TCR beta chains (compared with equally common others) were more clonally expanded. Later analysis associated a missense DCLRE1C variant with TCR beta V- and J-gene trimming. The authors considered a cluster of highly shared sequence variants likely to be a sequencing artifact. The availability of immune exposure information extended only to CMV serostatus.

The ends lost 3 bases at V and 7 bases at J; junction bases unmatched: 7. CDR3 length equals 15 residues. Per germline, CDR1 MDHEN and CDR2 SYDVKM. The receptor was derived from a girl aged 2 to 9 in good health and CMV-seropositive. Sequenced: PBMCs. This rearrangement joins TRBV28 to TRBJ2-2; 8 bases align to TRBD1. The CDR3 region has the DNA TGTGCCAGCAGTTTCCTTGCAGGGGGCAACGGGGAGCTGTTTTTT. Translating it yields CASSFLAGGNGELFF.